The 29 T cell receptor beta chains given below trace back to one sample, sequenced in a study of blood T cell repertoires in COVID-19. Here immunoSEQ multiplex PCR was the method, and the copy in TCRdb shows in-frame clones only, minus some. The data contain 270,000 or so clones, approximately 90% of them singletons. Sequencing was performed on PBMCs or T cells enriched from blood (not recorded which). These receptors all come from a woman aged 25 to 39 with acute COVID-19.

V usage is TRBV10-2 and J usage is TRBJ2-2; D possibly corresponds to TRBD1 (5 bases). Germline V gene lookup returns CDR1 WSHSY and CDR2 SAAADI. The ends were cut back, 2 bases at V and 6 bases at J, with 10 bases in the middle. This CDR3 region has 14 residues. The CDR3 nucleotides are TGCGCCAGCAGTGAGGAAGGGGTTGCCGGGGAGCTGTTTTTT. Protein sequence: CASSEEGVAGELFF.

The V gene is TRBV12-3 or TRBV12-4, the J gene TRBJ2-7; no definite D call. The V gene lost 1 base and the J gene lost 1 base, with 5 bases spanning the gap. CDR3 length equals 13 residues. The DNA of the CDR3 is TGTGCCAGCAGTTTAGGGCAGTCCTACGAGCAGTACTTC. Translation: CASSLGQSYEQYF.

The DNA for the CDR3 is TGTGCCAGCAGTGACTCGTTTCTAATCTGGACTAGCAGGAATGAGCAGTTCTTC. Its protein is CASSDSFLIWTSRNEQFF. This rearrangement joins TRBV6-4 to TRBJ2-1; 8 bases fit TRBD2. Trimming at V came to 0 bases and at J to 7 bases, leaving 14 bases not matched to a gene. The CDR3 is made up of 18 amino acids. Looked up from germline, CDR1 is MRHNA and CDR2 is SNTAGT.

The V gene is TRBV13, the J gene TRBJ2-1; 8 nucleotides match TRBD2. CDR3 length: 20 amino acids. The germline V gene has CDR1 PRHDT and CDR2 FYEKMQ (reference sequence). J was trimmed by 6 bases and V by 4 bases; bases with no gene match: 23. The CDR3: CASSWPGTGTTSGSFNEQFF. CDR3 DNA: TGTGCCAGCAGCTGGCCCGGGACGGGAACAACGAGCGGGAGTTTCAATGAGCAGTTCTTC.

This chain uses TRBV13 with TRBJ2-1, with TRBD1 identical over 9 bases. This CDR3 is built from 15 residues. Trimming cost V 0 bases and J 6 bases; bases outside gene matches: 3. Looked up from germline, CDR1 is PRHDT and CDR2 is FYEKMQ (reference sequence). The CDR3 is CASSLGGTGSNEQFF. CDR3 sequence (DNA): TGTGCCAGCAGCTTAGGGGGGACAGGGAGCAATGAGCAGTTCTTC.

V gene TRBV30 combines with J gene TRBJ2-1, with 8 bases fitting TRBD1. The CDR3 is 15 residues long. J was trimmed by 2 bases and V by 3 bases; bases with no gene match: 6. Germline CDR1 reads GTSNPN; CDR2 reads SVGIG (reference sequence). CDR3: CAWSDNRGTYNEQFF. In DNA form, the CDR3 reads TGTGCCTGGAGCGATAACAGGGGGACCTACAATGAGCAGTTCTTC.

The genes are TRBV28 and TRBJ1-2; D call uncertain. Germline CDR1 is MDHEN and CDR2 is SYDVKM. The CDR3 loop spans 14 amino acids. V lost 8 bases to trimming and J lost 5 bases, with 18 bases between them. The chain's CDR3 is CASLPPARGYGYTF. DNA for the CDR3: TGTGCCAGCCTCCCCCCGGCCCGAGGGTATGGCTACACCTTC.

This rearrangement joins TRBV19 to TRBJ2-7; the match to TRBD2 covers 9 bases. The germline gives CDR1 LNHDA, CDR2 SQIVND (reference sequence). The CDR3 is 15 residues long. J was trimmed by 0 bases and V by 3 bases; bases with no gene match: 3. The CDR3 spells CASSISGSPSYEQYF. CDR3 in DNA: TGTGCCAGTAGTATTAGCGGGAGCCCCTCCTACGAGCAGTACTTC. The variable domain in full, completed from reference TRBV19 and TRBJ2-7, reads DGGITQSPKYLFRKEGQNVTLSCEQNLNHDAMYWYRQDPGQGLRLIYYSQIVNDFQKGDIAEGYSVSREKKESFPLTVTSAQKNPTAFYLCASSISGSPSYEQYFGPGTRLTVT.

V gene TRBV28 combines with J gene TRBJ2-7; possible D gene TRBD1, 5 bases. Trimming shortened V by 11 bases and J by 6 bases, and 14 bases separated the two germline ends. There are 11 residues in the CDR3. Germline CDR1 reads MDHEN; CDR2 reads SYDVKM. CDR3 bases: TGTGCCTCTCAGTGGGGCTCCGAGCAGTACTTC. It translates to CASQWGSEQYF.

CDR3 DNA sequence: TGTGCCAGCAGCGCGGGGAGTTCTAACTATGGCTACACCTTC. Amino acid sequence: CASSAGSSNYGYTF. This chain joins TRBV7-9 and TRBJ1-2, with D unresolved. Trimming cost V 5 bases and J 0 bases, with 10 bases left between them. This CDR3 spans 14 amino acids. From germline, CDR1 is SEHNR and CDR2 FQNEAQ (reference sequence).

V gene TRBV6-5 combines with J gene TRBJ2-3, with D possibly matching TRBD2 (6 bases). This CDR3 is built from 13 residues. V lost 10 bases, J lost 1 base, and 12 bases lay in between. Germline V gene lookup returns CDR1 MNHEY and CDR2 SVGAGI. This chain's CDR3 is CATGDWGTDTQYF. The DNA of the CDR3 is TGTGCCACCGGGGACTGGGGCACAGATACGCAGTATTTT.

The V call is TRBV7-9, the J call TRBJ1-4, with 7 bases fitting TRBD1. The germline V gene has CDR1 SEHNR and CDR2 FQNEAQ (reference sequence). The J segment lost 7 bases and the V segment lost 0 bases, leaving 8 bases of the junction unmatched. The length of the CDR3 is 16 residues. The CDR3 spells CASSLAGQSIGEKLFF. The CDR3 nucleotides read TGTGCCAGCAGCTTAGCGGGACAGTCAATAGGTGAAAAACTGTTTTTT.

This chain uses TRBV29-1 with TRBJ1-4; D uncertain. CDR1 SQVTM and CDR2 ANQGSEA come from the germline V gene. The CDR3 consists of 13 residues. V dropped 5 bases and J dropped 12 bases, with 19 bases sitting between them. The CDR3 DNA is TGCAGCGTTACCCGGACGGGATCCCCCGAACTGTTTTTT. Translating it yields CSVTRTGSPELFF.

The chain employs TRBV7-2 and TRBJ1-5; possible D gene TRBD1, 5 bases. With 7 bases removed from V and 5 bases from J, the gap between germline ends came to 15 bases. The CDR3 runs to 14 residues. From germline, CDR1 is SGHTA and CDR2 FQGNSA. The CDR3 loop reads CASTQRQGHQPQHF. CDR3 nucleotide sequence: TGTGCCAGCACCCAGAGGCAGGGTCATCAGCCCCAGCATTTT.

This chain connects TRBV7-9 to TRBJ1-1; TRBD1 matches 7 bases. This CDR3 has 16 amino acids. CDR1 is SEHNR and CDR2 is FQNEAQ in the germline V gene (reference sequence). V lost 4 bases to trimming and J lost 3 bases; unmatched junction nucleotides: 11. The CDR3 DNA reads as TGTGCCAGCAGCTCCCTACATACAGGGGTCGACACTGAAGCTTTCTTT. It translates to CASSSLHTGVDTEAFF.

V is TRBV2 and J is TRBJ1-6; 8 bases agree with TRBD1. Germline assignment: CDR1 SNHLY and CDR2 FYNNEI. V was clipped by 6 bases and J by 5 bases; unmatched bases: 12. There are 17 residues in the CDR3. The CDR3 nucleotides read TGTGCCAGCAGCGATCCGACCAGGACAGGGAATAATTCACCCCTCCACTTT. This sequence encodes CASSDPTRTGNNSPLHF.

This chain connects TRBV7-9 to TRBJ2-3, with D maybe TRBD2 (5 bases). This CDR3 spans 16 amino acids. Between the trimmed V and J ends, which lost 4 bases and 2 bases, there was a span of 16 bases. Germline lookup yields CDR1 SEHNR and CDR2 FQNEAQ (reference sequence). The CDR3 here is CASSSIDAGPTDTQYF. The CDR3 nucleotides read TGTGCCAGCAGCTCCATAGATGCGGGCCCCACAGATACGCAGTATTTT.

CDR3 sequence reads: CASSQARGTGPNEQFF. The CDR3 nucleotides read TGTGCCAGCAGCCAAGCGCGCGGGACTGGGCCCAATGAGCAGTTCTTC. The chain is built from TRBV14 and TRBJ2-1; possible D gene TRBD2, 6 bases. The CDR3 has 16 amino acids. The V and J ends lost 1 base and 6 bases respectively, with 16 bases between them. The germline CDR1 and CDR2 sequences are SGHDN and FVKESK.

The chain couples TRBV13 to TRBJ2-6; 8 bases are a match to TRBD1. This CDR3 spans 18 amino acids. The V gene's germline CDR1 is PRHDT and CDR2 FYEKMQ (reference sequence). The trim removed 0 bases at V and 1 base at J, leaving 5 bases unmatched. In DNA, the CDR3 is TGTGCCAGCAGCTTAGGGGACAGGGCTCGGTCTGGGGCCAACGTCCTGACTTTC. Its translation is CASSLGDRARSGANVLTF.

The CDR3 DNA follows: TGCGCCAGCAGTCAATCTCTCACTAGCGGGAGTCAAGGGCAGTTCTTC. Encoded protein: CASSQSLTSGSQGQFF. J is TRBJ2-1 and V is TRBV23-1, with 11 bases aligning to TRBD2. TRBV23-1 is filed as an ORF, its function uncertain. V was pared by 0 bases and J by 12 bases, with 10 bases of the junction left unmatched. The CDR3 totals 16 residues.

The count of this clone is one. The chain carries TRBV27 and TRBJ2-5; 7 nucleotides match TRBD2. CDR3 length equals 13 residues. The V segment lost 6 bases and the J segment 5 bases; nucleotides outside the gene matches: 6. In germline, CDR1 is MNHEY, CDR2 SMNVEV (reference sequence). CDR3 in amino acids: CASRKTAGETQYF. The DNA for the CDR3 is TGTGCCAGCAGAAAAACAGCGGGGGAGACCCAGTACTTC.

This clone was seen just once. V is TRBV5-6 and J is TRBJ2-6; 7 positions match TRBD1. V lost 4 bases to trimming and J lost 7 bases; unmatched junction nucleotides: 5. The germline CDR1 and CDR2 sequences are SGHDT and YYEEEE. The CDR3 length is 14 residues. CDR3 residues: CASSPRQGANVLTF. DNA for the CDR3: TGTGCCAGCAGCCCCCGACAGGGCGCCAACGTCCTGACTTTC. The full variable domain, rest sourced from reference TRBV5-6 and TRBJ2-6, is DAGVTQSPTHLIKTRGQQVTLRCSPKSGHDTVSWYQQALGQGPQFIFQYYEEEERQRGNFPDRFSGHQFPNYSSELNVNALLLGDSALYLCASSPRQGANVLTFGAGSRLTVL.

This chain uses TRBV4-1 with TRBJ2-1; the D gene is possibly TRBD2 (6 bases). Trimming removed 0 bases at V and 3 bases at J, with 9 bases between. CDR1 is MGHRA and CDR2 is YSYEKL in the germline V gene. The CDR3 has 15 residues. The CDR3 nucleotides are TGCGCCAGCAGCCAAGATACGGGAGACTACAATGAGCAGTTCTTC. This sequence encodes CASSQDTGDYNEQFF.

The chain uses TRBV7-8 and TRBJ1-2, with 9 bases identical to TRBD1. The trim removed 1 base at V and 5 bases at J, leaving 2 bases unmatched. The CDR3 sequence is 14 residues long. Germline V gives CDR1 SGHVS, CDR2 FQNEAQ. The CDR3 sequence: CASSLGQGVYGYTF. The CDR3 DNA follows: TGTGCCAGCAGCTTAGGACAGGGGGTATATGGCTACACCTTC. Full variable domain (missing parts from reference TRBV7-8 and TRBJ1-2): GAGVSQSPRYKVAKRGQDVALRCDPISGHVSLFWYQQALGQGPEFLTYFQNEAQLDKSGLPSDRFFAERPEGSVSTLKIQRTQQEDSAVYLCASSLGQGVYGYTFGSGTRLTVV.

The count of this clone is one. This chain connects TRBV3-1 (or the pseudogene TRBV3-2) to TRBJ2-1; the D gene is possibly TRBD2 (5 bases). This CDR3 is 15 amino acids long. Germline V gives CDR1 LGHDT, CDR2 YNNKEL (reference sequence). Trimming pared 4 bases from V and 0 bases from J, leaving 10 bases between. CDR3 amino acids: CASSPTISSYNEQFF. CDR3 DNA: TGTGCCAGCAGCCCGACTATAAGCTCCTACAATGAGCAGTTCTTC.

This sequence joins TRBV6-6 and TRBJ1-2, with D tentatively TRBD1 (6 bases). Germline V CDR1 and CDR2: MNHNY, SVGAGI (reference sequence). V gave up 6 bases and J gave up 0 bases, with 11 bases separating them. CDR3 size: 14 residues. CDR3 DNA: TGTGCCAGCAGCCAGGGGCCGTCTAACTATGGCTACACCTTC. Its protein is CASSQGPSNYGYTF.

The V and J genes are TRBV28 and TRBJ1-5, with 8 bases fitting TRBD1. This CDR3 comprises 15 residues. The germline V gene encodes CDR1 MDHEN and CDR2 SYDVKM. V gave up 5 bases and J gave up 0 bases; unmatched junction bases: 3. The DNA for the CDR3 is TGTGCCAGCAGTCCGGGACAGGCTAGCAATCAGCCCCAGCATTTT. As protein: CASSPGQASNQPQHF.

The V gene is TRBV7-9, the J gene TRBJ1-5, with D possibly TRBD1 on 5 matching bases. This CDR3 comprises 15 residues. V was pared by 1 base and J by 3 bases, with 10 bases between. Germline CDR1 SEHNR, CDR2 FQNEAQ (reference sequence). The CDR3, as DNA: TGTGCCAGCAGCTTAGGGTCAGGGCCCAATCAGCCCCAGCATTTT. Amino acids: CASSLGSGPNQPQHF. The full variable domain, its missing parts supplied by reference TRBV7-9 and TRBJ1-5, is DTGVSQNPRHKITKRGQNVTFRCDPISEHNRLYWYRQTLGQGPEFLTYFQNEAQLEKSRLLSDRFSAERPKGSFSTLEIQRTEQGDSAMYLCASSLGSGPNQPQHFGDGTRLSIL.

Here the CDR3 reads CSVKFSGGLTEAFF. The CDR3 DNA is TGCAGCGTCAAATTTTCTGGAGGTCTCACTGAAGCTTTCTTT. This chain connects TRBV29-1 to TRBJ1-1; D is undetermined. This CDR3 spans 14 amino acids. Trimming shortened V by 6 bases and J by 4 bases, and 18 bases separated the two germline ends. Looked up from germline, CDR1 is SQVTM and CDR2 is ANQGSEA.